Each of the 7 T cell receptor beta chains below was sequenced from the same sample in a study of CD8 T cells in Susac syndrome. A quantity of roughly 0.5 to 1 ug RNA underwent reverse transcription using random hexamers. Each CDR3 protein gets one entry after TCRdb re-called the immunoSEQ multiplex PCR reads with MiXCR. The data show around 160,000 distinct CDR3 sequences, approximately 94% seen once. The sequenced sample consisted of CD4+ T cells from PBMCs. Receptor source: a human donor with multiple sclerosis.

This chain uses TRBV19 with TRBJ1-2, with TRBD1 matching over 8 bases. The CDR3 length is 15 residues. Germline lookup yields CDR1 LNHDA and CDR2 SQIVND (reference sequence). After removal of 4 bases from V and 5 bases from J, the junction contained 9 bases not matched to a gene. The CDR3 DNA is TGTGCCAGTAGTACCGGACAGGGTTTTTGGTATGGCTACACCTTC. Its protein is CASSTGQGFWYGYTF.

This sequence joins TRBV7-2 and TRBJ2-3; either TRBD1 or TRBD2 may fit D (6 bases each). The V end lost 4 bases, the J end lost 4 bases, and 21 bases lay between the germline ends. Germline V CDR1 and CDR2: SGHTA, FQGNSA. This CDR3 region has 17 residues. CDR3 residues: CASSSPIGGLAPDTQYF. The CDR3 nucleotides are TGTGCCAGCAGCTCCCCAATAGGGGGGCTAGCGCCAGATACGCAGTATTTT.

This rearrangement joins TRBV6-1 to TRBJ2-7; 8 bases match TRBD1. The V gene's germline CDR1 is MNHNS and CDR2 SASEGT. V lost 2 bases, J lost 3 bases, and 3 bases stayed unmatched. The CDR3 runs 14 residues. The CDR3 protein is CASSEYGQGYEQYF. The DNA for the CDR3 is TGTGCCAGCAGTGAATACGGACAGGGCTACGAGCAGTACTTC.

The CDR3 nucleotides are TGCAGTACCCCCGGGACAGGGCGGGGAAATGAGCAGTTCTTC. This translates into CSTPGTGRGNEQFF. J is TRBJ2-1 and V is TRBV20-1; TRBD1 matches 9 bases. Germline CDR1 is DFQATT and CDR2 is SNEGSKA (reference sequence). The length of the CDR3 is 14 residues. After removal of 8 bases from V and 7 bases from J, the junction contained 12 bases not matched to a gene.

This chain links TRBV27 with TRBJ1-2; D remains ambiguous. Germline CDR1 and CDR2: MNHEY and SMNVEV (reference sequence). The V end was cut by 3 bases, the J end by 2 bases, with 10 bases between. CDR3 length equals 14 residues. Here the CDR3 DNA reads TGTGCCAGCAGTTTGGGCCTCGAGAACTATGGCTACACCTTC. This codes for CASSLGLENYGYTF.

The genes are TRBV11-2 and TRBJ1-1; TRBD1 agrees at 7 bases. CDR3 size: 15 residues. V shed 4 bases and J 0 bases; nucleotides not matched to a gene: 5. Looked up from germline, CDR1 is SGHAT and CDR2 is FQNNGV. CDR3 in amino acids: CASSWTGGLNTEAFF. The DNA for the CDR3 is TGTGCCAGCAGCTGGACAGGCGGGTTGAACACTGAAGCTTTCTTT.

This clonotype was found a few times. The V call is TRBV30, the J call TRBJ1-5, with 7 bases that match TRBD1. Germline CDR1 and CDR2: GTSNPN and SVGIG (reference sequence). The CDR3 contains 12 residues. With 6 bases clipped from V and 5 bases from J, the junction kept 4 bases outside the gene matches. This CDR3 is CACSGQYQPQHF. CDR3 DNA sequence: TGTGCCTGCTCGGGACAGTATCAGCCCCAGCATTTT.